The 17 T cell receptor beta chains given below trace back to one sample, sequenced in a study of blood T cell repertoires in COVID-19. The method was immunoSEQ multiplex PCR; TCRdb's version includes in-frame clones alone and lacks a portion of them. The sample has approximately 260,000 clones; approximately 79% are singletons. The sequenced sample was peripheral blood. Receptors were obtained from an elderly woman with active or convalescent COVID-19.

The chain combines TRBV6-5 with TRBJ1-6, with a tentative D call TRBD1 (6 bases). The V and J ends lost 4 bases and 7 bases respectively, with 17 bases between them. CDR1 is MNHEY, CDR2 SVGAGI, per germline. The CDR3 runs to 16 residues. CDR3: CASSLVQGRRNSPLHF. The CDR3 bases are TGTGCCAGCAGTTTGGTACAGGGCCGGCGAAATTCACCCCTCCACTTT.

The V call is TRBV25-1, the J call TRBJ1-6; D is unclear. V lost 9 bases, J lost 3 bases, and 18 bases lay in between. Germline-derived CDR1 and CDR2 are MGHDK and SYGVNS. CDR3 length equals 16 residues. The CDR3 region has the DNA TGTGCCAGAAACCCGAGAATCCCGATCTATAATTCACCCCTCCACTTT. It specifies CARNPRIPIYNSPLHF.

The chain couples TRBV10-2 to TRBJ1-1; TRBD1 aligns across 9 bases. This CDR3 comprises 14 residues. J lost 1 base, V lost 9 bases, and 6 bases had no gene match. Per the germline V gene, CDR1 is WSHSY and CDR2 is SAAADI. The CDR3 DNA follows: TGCGCCAGTTCCGGGACAGGGTCGAACACTGAAGCTTTCTTT. Residues: CASSGTGSNTEAFF.

Of note for this clone: In the same sample, other DNA sequences code for this CDR3. The rearrangement links TRBV29-1 to TRBJ2-5; D is uncertain. Trimming stripped 6 bases from V and 5 bases from J, with 7 bases between. Germline V gene data show CDR1 as SQVTM and CDR2 as ANQGSEA. This CDR3 comprises 10 residues. CDR3 sequence: CSVRVETQYF. In DNA, the CDR3 is TGCAGCGTCCGCGTGGAGACCCAGTACTTC.

V is TRBV10-3 and J is TRBJ2-1; 10 bases align to TRBD2. Germline V gives CDR1 ENHRY, CDR2 SYGVKD. The CDR3 is 13 amino acids. V trimming: 8 bases; J trimming: 7 bases; junction bases outside the gene matches: 5. The CDR3 coding sequence is TGTGCCATCGGGACTAGCGTTATAAATGAGCAGTTCTTC. Its protein is CAIGTSVINEQFF.

The chain links TRBV7-9 to TRBJ1-6, with TRBD1 matching over 7 bases. After removal of 3 bases from V and 7 bases from J, the junction contained 3 bases not matched to a gene. Germline V gives CDR1 SEHNR, CDR2 FQNEAQ (reference sequence). This CDR3 contains 14 residues. The CDR3 loop is CASSFGTDNSPLHF. The CDR3 DNA is TGTGCCAGCAGCTTTGGGACAGACAATTCACCCCTCCACTTT.

This chain joins TRBV19 and TRBJ2-2; D call uncertain. Germline assignment: CDR1 LNHDA and CDR2 SQIVND (reference sequence). Trimming took 5 bases from V and 1 from J, leaving 5 bases between them. The CDR3 is 13 residues long. The CDR3 nucleotides are TGTGCCAGTAGTGGCCTGAACACCGGGGAGCTGTTTTTT. Translated: CASSGLNTGELFF.

This clone was detected only a few times. This chain joins TRBV5-1 and TRBJ1-5; D ambiguous. The CDR3 is made up of 16 amino acids. Germline V CDR1 and CDR2: SGHRS, YFSETQ. V was cut by 4 bases and J by 7 bases, with 21 bases left in between. CDR3 sequence (DNA): TGCGCCAGCAGCAAGGAGGGAAGTGAGGCTGGACAGCCCCAGCATTTT. Its protein is CASSKEGSEAGQPQHF.

This clone was recorded once. The chain couples TRBV19 to TRBJ2-1; 11 bases are a match to TRBD2. The CDR3 sequence is 14 residues long. Germline V gene data show CDR1 as LNHDA and CDR2 as SQIVND (reference sequence). The V gene end was trimmed by 11 bases and the J gene end by 6 bases; junction bases not matched to a gene: 9. In DNA form, the CDR3 reads TGTGCCTCTTTGGGACTAGCGGCTCCCAATGAGCAGTTCTTC. It encodes CASLGLAAPNEQFF. Combining the CDR3 with reference TRBV19 and TRBJ2-1 gives the whole variable domain DGGITQSPKYLFRKEGQNVTLSCEQNLNHDAMYWYRQDPGQGLRLIYYSQIVNDFQKGDIAEGYSVSREKKESFPLTVTSAQKNPTAFYLCASLGLAAPNEQFFGPGTRLTVL.

This clone was seen once. The chain uses TRBV6-5 and TRBJ1-2; perhaps TRBD1 as D (5 bases). Germline lookup yields CDR1 MNHEY and CDR2 SVGAGI. The CDR3 is 15 amino acids. V lost 5 bases, J lost 5 bases, and 18 bases lay in between. The CDR3 bases are TGTGCCAGCAGTACCAGACCCCAGGGTTGGTATGGCTACACCTTC. Its translation: CASSTRPQGWYGYTF.

The V call is TRBV30, the J call TRBJ2-3; TRBD1 is a possible D gene (5 bases). The CDR3 extends over 11 amino acids. V dropped 2 bases and J dropped 6 bases, with 6 bases sitting between them. CDR1 and CDR2 from the germline V gene are GTSNPN and SVGIG (reference sequence). The CDR3 DNA follows: TGTGCCTGGAGTCAGGGTGATACGCAGTATTTT. Translating it yields CAWSQGDTQYF.

This clone has only one observation. The DNA of the CDR3 is TGTGCCAGCAGGCGGACAGCACCTTACACTGAAGCTTTCTTT. It specifies CASRRTAPYTEAFF. V is TRBV28 and J is TRBJ1-1; perhaps TRBD1 as D (6 bases). Germline loops: CDR1 MDHEN, CDR2 SYDVKM. The CDR3 is 14 residues long. The V gene lost 6 bases and the J gene lost 3 bases, with 14 bases spanning the gap.

This clone showed up just a few times. V gene TRBV28 combines with J gene TRBJ1-5; 8 bases fit TRBD1. The CDR3 totals 14 residues. Germline V gene sequence: CDR1 MDHEN, CDR2 SYDVKM. Losses at the gene ends were 6 bases for V and 7 bases for J; bases not matched to a gene: 8. Here the CDR3 reads CASSPIQGAQPQHF. The CDR3 DNA reads as TGTGCCAGCAGCCCGATCCAGGGGGCGCAGCCCCAGCATTTT.

The chain recombines TRBV2 with TRBJ2-7; D perhaps matches TRBD1 (5 bases). V lost 6 bases and J 12 bases, leaving 15 bases between the germline ends. The CDR3 is 11 residues long. Germline CDR1 reads SNHLY; CDR2 reads FYNNEI. CDR3 DNA: TGTGCCAGCAGCCTCCTACAGGTGCCGTACTTC. It codes for CASSLLQVPYF.

CDR3 sequence: CASSDGQGHQPQHF. CDR3 coding DNA: TGCGCCAGCAGTGACGGACAGGGCCATCAGCCCCAGCATTTT. The rearrangement joins TRBV10-2 to TRBJ1-5; TRBD1 aligns across 8 bases. With 3 bases clipped from V and 5 bases from J, the junction kept 3 bases outside the gene matches. The CDR3 runs 14 residues. Germline CDR1 WSHSY, CDR2 SAAADI.

The V and J genes are TRBV5-6 and TRBJ2-3; no clear D gene. The CDR3 covers 13 residues. Trimming removed 4 bases at V and 2 bases at J, with 8 bases between. CDR1 is SGHDT, CDR2 YYEEEE, per germline. The CDR3 loop is CASSHFSTDTQYF. The CDR3 DNA reads TGTGCCAGCAGCCATTTTTCCACAGATACGCAGTATTTT.

With respect to this clone: The sample carries other DNA sequences with the same CDR3. The gene calls are TRBV9 and TRBJ2-5; the match to TRBD2 covers 7 bases. Germline V CDR1 and CDR2: SGDLS, YYNGEE. V dropped 0 bases and J dropped 2; count of bases not matched to a gene: 1. There are 14 residues in the CDR3. CDR3 in DNA: TGTGCCAGCAGCGTAGGGGGACTACAAGAGACCCAGTACTTC. Translated: CASSVGGLQETQYF.